This passage covers 10 T cell receptor beta chains from one sample sequenced in a study of response to subunit inactivated influenza vaccine. Using its own MiXCR run on the RT-PCR reads, TCRdb lists one record per CDR3 protein. This repertoire shows hundreds of thousands of distinct CDR3 sequences, 14% found once; its top ten account for around 7.6%. The sample here was PBMCs from blood, taken about 14 days before vaccination. These TCRs come from a man aged 50-60 years who received an inactivated influenza vaccine.

This clonotype was seen only a few times. This rearrangement joins TRBV6-5 to TRBJ2-3, with TRBD2 matching over 13 bases. This CDR3 has 17 amino acids. Trimming cost V 3 bases and J 4 bases; bases outside gene matches: 7. Germline values: CDR1 MNHEY, CDR2 SVGAGI. DNA of the CDR3: TGTGCCAGCAGTTATCTCACTAGCGGGGGGGCCCCAGATACGCAGTATTTT. Translated, it gives CASSYLTSGGAPDTQYF.

The gene calls are TRBV6-1 and TRBJ1-1; 8 nucleotides align to TRBD1. CDR3 length: 11 residues. Germline assignment: CDR1 MNHNS and CDR2 SASEGT. As DNA, the CDR3 is TGTGTTACCAGGGGGCCTATCGTAGCTTTCTTT. Protein product: CVTRGPIVAFF.

The V gene is TRBV12-3 or TRBV12-4, the J gene TRBJ2-5; 12 bases align to TRBD2. The ends lost 7 bases at V and 4 bases at J; junction bases unmatched: 1. The CDR3 has 13 residues. CDR3 loop: CASKLAGGETQYF. The CDR3 bases are TGTGCCAGCAAACTAGCGGGAGGAGAGACCCAGTACTTC.

The rearrangement links TRBV5-5 to TRBJ2-7, with 10 positions matching TRBD1. V lost 0 bases to trimming and J lost 4 bases; unmatched junction nucleotides: 4. The CDR3 has 15 amino acids. CDR1 and CDR2 (germline): SGHKS, YYEKEE (reference sequence). The CDR3 coding sequence is TGTGCCAGCAGCTTGGTGTGGACAGGGGGATACGAGCAGTACTTC. Translating gives CASSLVWTGGYEQYF.

The chain couples TRBV6-5 to TRBJ1-6, with TRBD1 identical over 10 bases. This CDR3 contains 16 residues. Germline V gives CDR1 MNHEY, CDR2 SVGAGI. V shed 2 bases and J 7 bases; nucleotides not matched to a gene: 5. The CDR3 loop is CASSYTTGGRNSPLHF. CDR3 bases: TGTGCCAGCAGTTACACGACAGGGGGCAGGAATTCACCCCTCCACTTT.

V usage is TRBV15 and J usage is TRBJ1-1, with a weak D call TRBD1 (6 bases). The V gene lost 1 base and the J gene lost 10 bases, with 19 bases spanning the gap. The CDR3 loop spans 15 amino acids. The germline V gene has CDR1 LNHNV and CDR2 YYDKDF (reference sequence). The CDR3 reads CATSRVAGTPGVAFF. Written as DNA, the CDR3 is TGTGCCACCAGCAGAGTAGCTGGGACACCGGGGGTAGCTTTCTTT.

The chain couples TRBV6-5 to TRBJ2-7, with D unresolved. The CDR3 has 15 amino acids. The V gene lost 4 bases and the J gene lost 0 bases, with 13 bases spanning the gap. The V gene's germline CDR1 is MNHEY and CDR2 SVGAGI. CDR3 nucleotide sequence: TGTGCCAGCAGTTCCGGCAACCCCGTCTCCTACGAGCAGTACTTC. Amino acids: CASSSGNPVSYEQYF.

This rearrangement joins TRBV7-9 to TRBJ2-7; perhaps TRBD1 as D (5 bases). Trimming removed 5 bases from V and 0 bases from J, with 20 bases in between. The germline gives CDR1 SEHNR, CDR2 FQNEAQ (reference sequence). The CDR3 contains 17 residues. The CDR3 sequence is CASSQAAGRQISYEQYF. The CDR3 DNA follows: TGTGCCAGCAGCCAAGCCGCAGGGCGACAGATCTCCTACGAGCAGTACTTC.

The J gene is TRBJ2-2, the V gene TRBV6-1, with D possibly matching TRBD1 (6 bases). Trimming left V 11 bases short and J 8 bases short, with 15 bases between. This CDR3 contains 12 residues. CDR1 is MNHNS, CDR2 SASEGT, per germline. The CDR3 reads CAVGTGTGELFF. In nucleotides, the CDR3 is TGTGCCGTGGGAACCGGGACAGGGGAGCTGTTTTTT.

This clonotype was seen a few times. The chain combines TRBV5-1 with TRBJ2-1, with D maybe TRBD2 (6 bases). The CDR3 has 14 amino acids. The V end lost 4 bases, the J end lost 6 bases, and 14 bases lay between the germline ends. Germline V gives CDR1 SGHRS, CDR2 YFSETQ. This chain's CDR3 is CASSVGLGSNEQFF. For the CDR3, the DNA is TGCGCCAGCAGCGTGGGACTTGGCTCCAATGAGCAGTTCTTC.